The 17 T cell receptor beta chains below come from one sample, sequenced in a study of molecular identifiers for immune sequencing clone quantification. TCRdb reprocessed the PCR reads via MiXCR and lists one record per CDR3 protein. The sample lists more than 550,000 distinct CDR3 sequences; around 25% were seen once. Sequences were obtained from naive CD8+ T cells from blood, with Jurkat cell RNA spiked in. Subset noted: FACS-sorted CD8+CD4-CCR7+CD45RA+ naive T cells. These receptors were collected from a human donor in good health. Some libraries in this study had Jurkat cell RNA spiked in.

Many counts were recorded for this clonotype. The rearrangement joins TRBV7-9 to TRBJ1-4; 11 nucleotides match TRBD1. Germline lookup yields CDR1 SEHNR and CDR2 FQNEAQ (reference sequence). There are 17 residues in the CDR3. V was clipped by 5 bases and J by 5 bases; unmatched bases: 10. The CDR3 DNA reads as TGTGCCAGCAGCAACCGGGACAGGGGGATCGCGAATGAAAAACTGTTTTTT. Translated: CASSNRDRGIANEKLFF.

The CDR3 DNA reads TGTGCCAGCAGTTCGGTGGGCGGGAGCCACGAGCAGTACTTC. This translates into CASSSVGGSHEQYF. The chain is built from TRBV12-3 or TRBV12-4 and TRBJ2-7, with 7 nucleotides matching TRBD2. The trim removed 4 bases at V and 5 bases at J, leaving 8 bases unmatched. CDR3 length: 14 amino acids.

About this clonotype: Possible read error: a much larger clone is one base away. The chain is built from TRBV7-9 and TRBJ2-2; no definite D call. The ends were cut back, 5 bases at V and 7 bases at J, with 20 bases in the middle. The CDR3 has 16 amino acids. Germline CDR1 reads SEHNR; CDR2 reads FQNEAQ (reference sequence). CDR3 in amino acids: CASSPPLVPTLGELFF. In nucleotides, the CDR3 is TGTGCCAGCAGCCCCCCCCTAGTCCCCACCCTCGGGGAGCTGTTTTTT. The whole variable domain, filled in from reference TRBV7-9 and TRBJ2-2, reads DTGVSQNPRHKITKRGQNVTFRCDPISEHNRLYWYRQTLGQGPEFLTYFQNEAQLEKSRLLSDRFSAERPKGSFSTLEIQRTEQGDSAMYLCASSPPLVPTLGELFFGEGSRLTVL.

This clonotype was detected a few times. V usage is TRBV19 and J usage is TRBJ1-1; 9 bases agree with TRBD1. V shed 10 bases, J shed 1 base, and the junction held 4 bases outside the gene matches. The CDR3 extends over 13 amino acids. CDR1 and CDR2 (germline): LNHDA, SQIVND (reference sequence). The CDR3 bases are TGTGCCACCACGACAGGGGGGAACACTGAAGCTTTCTTT. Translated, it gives CATTTGGNTEAFF.

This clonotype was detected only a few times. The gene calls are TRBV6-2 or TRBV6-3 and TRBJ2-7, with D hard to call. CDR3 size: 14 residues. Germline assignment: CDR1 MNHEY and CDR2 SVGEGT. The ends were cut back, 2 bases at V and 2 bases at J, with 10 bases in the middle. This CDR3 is CASSYGRSTYEQYF. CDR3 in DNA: TGTGCCAGCAGTTACGGCAGGTCTACCTACGAGCAGTACTTC.

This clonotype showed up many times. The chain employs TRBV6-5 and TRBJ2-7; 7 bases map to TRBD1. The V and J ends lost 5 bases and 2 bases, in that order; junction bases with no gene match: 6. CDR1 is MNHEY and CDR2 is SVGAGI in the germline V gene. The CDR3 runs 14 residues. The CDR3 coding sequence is TGTGCCAGCAGTGCCCGGGACAGTGCCTACGAGCAGTACTTC. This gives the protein CASSARDSAYEQYF.

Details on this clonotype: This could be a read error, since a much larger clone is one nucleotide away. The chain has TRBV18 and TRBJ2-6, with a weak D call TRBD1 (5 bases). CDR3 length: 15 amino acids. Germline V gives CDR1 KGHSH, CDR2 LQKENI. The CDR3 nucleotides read TGTGCCAGCCAAGAATCCCTCTCTGGGGCCAACGTCCTGCCTTTC. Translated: CASQESLSGANVLPF. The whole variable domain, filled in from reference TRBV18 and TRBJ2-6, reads NAGVMQNPRHLVRRRGQEARLRCSPMKGHSHVYWYRQLPEEGLKFMVYLQKENIIDESGMPKERFSAEFPKEGPSILRIQQVVRGDSAAYFCASQESLSGANVLPFGAGSRLTVL.

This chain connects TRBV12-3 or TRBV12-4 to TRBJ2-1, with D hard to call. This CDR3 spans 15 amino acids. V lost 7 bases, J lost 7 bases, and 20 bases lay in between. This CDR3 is CASNSGSLLQNEQFF. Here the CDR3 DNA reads TGTGCCAGCAATTCCGGGTCGCTTCTTCAAAATGAGCAGTTCTTC.

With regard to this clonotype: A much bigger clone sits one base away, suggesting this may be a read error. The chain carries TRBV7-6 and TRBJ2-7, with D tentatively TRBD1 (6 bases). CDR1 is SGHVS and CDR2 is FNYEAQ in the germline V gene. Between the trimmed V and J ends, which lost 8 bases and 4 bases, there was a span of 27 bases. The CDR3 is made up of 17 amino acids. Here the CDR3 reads CASCPRGNSRIKYEQYF. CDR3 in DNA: TGTGCCAGCTGCCCTAGGGGGAACTCCCGAATTAAGTACGAGCAGTACTTC. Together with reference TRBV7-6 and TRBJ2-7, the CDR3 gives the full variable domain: GAGVSQSPRYKVTKRGQDVALRCDPISGHVSLYWYRQALGQGPEFLTYFNYEAQQDKSGLPNDRFSAERPEGSISTLTIQRTEQRDSAMYRCASCPRGNSRIKYEQYFGPGTRLTVT.

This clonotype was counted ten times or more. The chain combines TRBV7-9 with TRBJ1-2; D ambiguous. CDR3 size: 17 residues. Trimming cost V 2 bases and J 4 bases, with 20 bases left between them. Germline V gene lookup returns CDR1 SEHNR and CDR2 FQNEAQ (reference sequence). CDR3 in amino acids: CASSLFQVTAAIYGYTF. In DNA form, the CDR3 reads TGTGCCAGCAGCTTATTTCAGGTTACAGCGGCCATCTATGGCTACACCTTC.

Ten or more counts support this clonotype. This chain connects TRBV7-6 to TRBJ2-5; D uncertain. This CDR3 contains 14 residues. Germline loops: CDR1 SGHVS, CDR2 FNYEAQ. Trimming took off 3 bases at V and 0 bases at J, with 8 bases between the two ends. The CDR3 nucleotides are TGTGCCAGCAGCTTTGTAGAGGACCAAGAGACCCAGTACTTC. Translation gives CASSFVEDQETQYF. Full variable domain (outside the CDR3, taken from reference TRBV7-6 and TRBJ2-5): GAGVSQSPRYKVTKRGQDVALRCDPISGHVSLYWYRQALGQGPEFLTYFNYEAQQDKSGLPNDRFSAERPEGSISTLTIQRTEQRDSAMYRCASSFVEDQETQYFGPGTRLLVL.

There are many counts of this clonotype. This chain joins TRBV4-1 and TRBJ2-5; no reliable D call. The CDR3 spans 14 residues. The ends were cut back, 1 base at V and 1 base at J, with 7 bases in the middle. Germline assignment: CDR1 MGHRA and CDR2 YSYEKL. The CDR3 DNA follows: TGCGCCAGCAGCCAAGTGGCAGGCCAAGAGACCCAGTACTTC. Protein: CASSQVAGQETQYF.

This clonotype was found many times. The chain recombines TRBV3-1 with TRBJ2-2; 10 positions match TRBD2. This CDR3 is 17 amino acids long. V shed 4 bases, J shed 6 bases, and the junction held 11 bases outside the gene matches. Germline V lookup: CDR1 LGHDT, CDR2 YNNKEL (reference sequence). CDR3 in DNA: TGTGCCAGCAGCCCCGCTTCAATAGCGGGAGGCCCCGGGGAGCTGTTTTTT. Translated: CASSPASIAGGPGELFF.

The CDR3 loop reads CASSPMPGPGNQPQHF. The CDR3 DNA reads as TGTGCCAGCAGTCCCATGCCGGGGCCGGGAAATCAGCCCCAGCATTTT. The chain combines TRBV27 with TRBJ1-5; possible D gene TRBD1, 5 bases. The V gene's germline CDR1 is MNHEY and CDR2 SMNVEV (reference sequence). Trimming shortened V by 5 bases and J by 4 bases, and 18 bases separated the two germline ends. The CDR3 covers 16 residues.

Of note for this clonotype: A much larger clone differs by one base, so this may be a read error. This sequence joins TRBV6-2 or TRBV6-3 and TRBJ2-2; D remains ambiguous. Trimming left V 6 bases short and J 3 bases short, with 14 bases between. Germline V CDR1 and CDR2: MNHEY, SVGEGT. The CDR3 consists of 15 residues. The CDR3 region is CASRPNYRDTGELFF. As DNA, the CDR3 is TGTGCCAGCAGGCCCAATTATCGGGACACCGGGGAGCTGTTTTTT.

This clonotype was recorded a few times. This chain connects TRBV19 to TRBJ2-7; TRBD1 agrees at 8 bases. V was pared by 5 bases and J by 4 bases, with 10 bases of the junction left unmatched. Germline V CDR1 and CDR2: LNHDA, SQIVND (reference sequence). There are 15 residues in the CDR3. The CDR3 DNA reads TGTGCCAGTAGTGTCGGGACAGGCCTCCTGTACGAGCAGTACTTC. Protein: CASSVGTGLLYEQYF.

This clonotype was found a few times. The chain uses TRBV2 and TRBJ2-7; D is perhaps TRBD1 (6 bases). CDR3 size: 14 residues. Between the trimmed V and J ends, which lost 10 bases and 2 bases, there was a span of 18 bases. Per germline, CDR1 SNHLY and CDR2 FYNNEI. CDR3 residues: CAISTQGIAYEQYF. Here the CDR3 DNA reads TGTGCCATCTCAACTCAGGGGATTGCCTACGAGCAGTACTTC.